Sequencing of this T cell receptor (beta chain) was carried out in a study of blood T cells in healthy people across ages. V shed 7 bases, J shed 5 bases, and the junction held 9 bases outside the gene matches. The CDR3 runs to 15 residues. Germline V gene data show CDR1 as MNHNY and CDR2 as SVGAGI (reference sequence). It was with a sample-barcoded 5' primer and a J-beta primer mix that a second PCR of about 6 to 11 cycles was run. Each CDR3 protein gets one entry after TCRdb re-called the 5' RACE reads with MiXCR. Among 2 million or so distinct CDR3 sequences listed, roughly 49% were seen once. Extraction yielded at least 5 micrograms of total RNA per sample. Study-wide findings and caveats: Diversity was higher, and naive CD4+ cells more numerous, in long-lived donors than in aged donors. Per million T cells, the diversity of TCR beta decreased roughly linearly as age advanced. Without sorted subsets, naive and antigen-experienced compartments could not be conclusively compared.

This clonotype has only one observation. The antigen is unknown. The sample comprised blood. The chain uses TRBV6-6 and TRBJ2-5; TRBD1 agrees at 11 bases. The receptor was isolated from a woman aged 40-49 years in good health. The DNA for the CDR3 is TGTGCCAGCACCGGGGACAGGGGGGCTTGGGAGACCCAGTACTTC. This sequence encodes CASTGDRGAWETQYF.